Shown below are 7 T cell receptor beta chains from a single sample sequenced in a study of T-cell reconstitution after alpha-beta-depleted transplantation in children. Unique molecular identifiers were incorporated during preparation of the TCRbeta library. TCRdb fed the PCR reads into MiXCR, producing one record per CDR3 protein. The sample holds about 120,000 distinct CDR3 sequences; roughly 24% are singletons and the top ten take roughly a tenth. The specimen was PBMCs, mostly from graft donor cells, collected 180 days after TCRalphabeta/CD19-depleted stem cell transplant. These receptors were taken from a male patient between 2 and 9 years old who had a stem cell transplant for chronic granulomatous disease, so the T cells may come from the graft donor.

In this sample, this clonotype turned up many times. This chain links TRBV29-1 with TRBJ2-1, with D hard to call. CDR1 and CDR2 (germline): SQVTM, ANQGSEA. Trimming pared 7 bases from V and 5 bases from J, leaving 15 bases between. The CDR3 totals 13 residues. DNA of the CDR3: TGCAGCGGAAGCTACCCTCGCAACAATGAGCAGTTCTTC. It specifies CSGSYPRNNEQFF.

This clonotype was recorded at least ten times. V gene TRBV12-3 or TRBV12-4 combines with J gene TRBJ1-2, with D hard to call. This CDR3 contains 14 residues. Trimming shortened V by 3 bases and J by 0 bases, and 8 bases separated the two germline ends. CDR3 in DNA: TGTGCCAGCAGTTTGAAAATTCCTAACTATGGCTACACCTTC. Translated: CASSLKIPNYGYTF.

The CDR3, as DNA: TGCAGTGCTAGGCCGAGACAGGAGTTCTACGAGCAGTACTTC. Its protein is CSARPRQEFYEQYF. This rearrangement joins TRBV20-1 to TRBJ2-7; D may be TRBD1 (6 bases). This CDR3 has 14 residues. In germline, CDR1 is DFQATT, CDR2 SNEGSKA (reference sequence). V gave up 3 bases and J gave up 3 bases, with 15 bases separating them.

The chain has TRBV5-8 and TRBJ2-1; 7 nucleotides align to TRBD1. Trimming cost V 3 bases and J 7 bases; bases outside gene matches: 4. There are 13 residues in the CDR3. Germline V gene data show CDR1 as SGHTS and CDR2 as YDEGEE. CDR3 coding DNA: TGTGCCAGCAGCTCCGACAGGGTTAATGAGCAGTTCTTC. It yields the protein CASSSDRVNEQFF.

This clonotype was detected ten times or more. The chain uses TRBV6-5 and TRBJ2-7; D may be TRBD1 (6 bases). This CDR3 is built from 14 residues. The germline V gene encodes CDR1 MNHEY and CDR2 SVGAGI. Trimming cost V 4 bases and J 1 base, with 11 bases left between them. DNA for the CDR3: TGTGCCAGCAGTTTTGACAGGACTTCCTACGAGCAGTACTTC. Protein sequence: CASSFDRTSYEQYF.

The J gene is TRBJ2-4, the V gene TRBV18, with 9 bases identical to TRBD1. CDR3 length equals 15 residues. The germline gives CDR1 KGHSH, CDR2 LQKENI. V shed 3 bases, J shed 6 bases, and the junction held 6 bases outside the gene matches. The DNA of the CDR3 is TGTGCCAGCTCACCTATTACAGGGGGCGGAAACATTCAGTACTTC. This sequence encodes CASSPITGGGNIQYF.

This clonotype was detected ten times or more. V usage is TRBV20-1 and J usage is TRBJ1-1; unclear D gene. The ends were cut back, 3 bases at V and 3 bases at J, with 5 bases in the middle. CDR3 length: 11 amino acids. The germline V gene has CDR1 DFQATT and CDR2 SNEGSKA (reference sequence). The CDR3 protein is CSARQHTEAFF. The CDR3 DNA is TGCAGTGCTAGGCAGCACACTGAAGCTTTCTTT.